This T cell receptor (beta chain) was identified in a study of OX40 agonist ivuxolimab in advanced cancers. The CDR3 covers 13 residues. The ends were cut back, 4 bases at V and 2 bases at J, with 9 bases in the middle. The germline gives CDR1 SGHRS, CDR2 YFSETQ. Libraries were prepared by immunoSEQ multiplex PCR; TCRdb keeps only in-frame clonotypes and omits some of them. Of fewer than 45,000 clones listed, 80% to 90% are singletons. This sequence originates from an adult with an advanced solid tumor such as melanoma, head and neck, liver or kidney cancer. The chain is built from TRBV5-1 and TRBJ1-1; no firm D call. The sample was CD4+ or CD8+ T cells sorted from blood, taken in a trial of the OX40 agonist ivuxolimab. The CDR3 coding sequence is TGCGCCAGCAGCCAAGACCTTAACACTGAAGCTTTCTTT. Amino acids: CASSQDLNTEAFF.